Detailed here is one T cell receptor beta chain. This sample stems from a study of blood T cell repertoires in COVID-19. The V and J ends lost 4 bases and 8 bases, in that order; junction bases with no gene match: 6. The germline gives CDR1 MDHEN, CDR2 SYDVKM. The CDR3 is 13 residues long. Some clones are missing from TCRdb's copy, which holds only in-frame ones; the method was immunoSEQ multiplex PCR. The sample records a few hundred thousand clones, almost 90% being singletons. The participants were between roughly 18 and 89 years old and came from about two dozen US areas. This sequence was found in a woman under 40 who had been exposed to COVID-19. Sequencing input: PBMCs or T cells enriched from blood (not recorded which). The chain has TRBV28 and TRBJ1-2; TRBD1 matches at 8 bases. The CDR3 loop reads CASSSGGVEGYTF. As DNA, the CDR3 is TGTGCCAGCAGTTCAGGGGGCGTAGAGGGCTACACCTTC.